This TCR beta chain derives from a study of blood T cell repertoires in COVID-19. V was cut by 6 bases and J by 4 bases, with 7 bases left in between. CDR3 length equals 11 residues. Germline V gene lookup returns CDR1 SNHLY and CDR2 FYNNEI. In the authors' methods: Reference gene primer amplification gave nucleated cell count estimates. The protocol was immunoSEQ multiplex PCR, while the TCRdb copy is restricted to in-frame clones and leaves out a portion. That table supplies the V and J calls and clone size; D and trimming were determined from the DNA. Of around 260,000 clones in the sample, roughly nine tenths are singletons; the top ten hold around 3.6%.

This rearrangement joins TRBV2 to TRBJ2-7, with D possibly TRBD2 on 6 matching bases. This receptor was taken from a man aged 18 to 30 with active or convalescent COVID-19. Sequencing was performed on peripheral blood. CDR3 amino acids: CASRTSYEQYF. CDR3 nucleotides: TGTGCCAGCAGGACTAGTTACGAGCAGTACTTC.